This T cell receptor beta chain was documented in a study of T cell repertoires in cytomegalovirus infection (dated 2019 in TCRdb). For the wider study: Recently identified HLA-C-restricted CMV epitopes, whose presentation resists viral immunomodulation, were targeted by peptide stimulations together with well-studied HLA-B-restricted epitopes. The HLA type of each donor mattered for the analysis, because public TCR beta signatures pointed to carriage of CMV infection along with the matching HLA type. Study-wide conclusions, independent of this receptor: The ex vivo response was dominated by HLA-C-restricted CMV-specific TCR beta clonotypes, and the single most frequent clonotype in two of eight donors was supplied by these HLA-C-restricted clonotypes. Cumulative frequency of public TCR beta family members discriminated carriers of CMV infection plus the relevant HLA type in this cohort and an independent approximately 370-donor cohort.

The sequencing machine was an Illumina HiSeq 1500. Starting from the raw public reads, TCRdb applied fastp trimming at Q25, assembled clones with MiXCR and retained in-frame beta chains. Under each unique CDR3 protein, matching rows form one entry showing the most common genes and DNA. This sample lists some 800,000 distinct CDR3 sequences; approximately 29% were detected once. Around an eighth of the sample belongs to the ten largest clones. About this clonotype: Its antigen is currently not known. No base quality information exists; no much larger clone differs at one position.

V trim: 4 bases; J trim: 0 bases; unmatched bases: 4. The CDR3 goes from the cysteine to the phenylalanine over 15 residues. The DNA shown is the 45-base CDR3, in frame from base 1. The germline V gene yields SGHVS for CDR1 and FNYEAQ for CDR2. The intended sense of this specimen's treatment or condition label: in vitro stimulation with specific CMV peptide epitopes to enrich CMV-specific T cells. The sequences come from cultured CD8+ T cells from PBMCs, collected from culture after CMV antigen stimulation. This TCR derives from a human donor in good health (CMV status not recorded). Some clones in this sample may be carry-over from other donors' samples. The rearrangement joined TRBV7-6 to TRBJ2-5; the central 8 bases match TRBD1. The sequence in DNA is TGTGCCAGCAGCTCCCGGACAGGGCACCAAGAGACCCAGTACTTC. Its protein is CASSSRTGHQETQYF.